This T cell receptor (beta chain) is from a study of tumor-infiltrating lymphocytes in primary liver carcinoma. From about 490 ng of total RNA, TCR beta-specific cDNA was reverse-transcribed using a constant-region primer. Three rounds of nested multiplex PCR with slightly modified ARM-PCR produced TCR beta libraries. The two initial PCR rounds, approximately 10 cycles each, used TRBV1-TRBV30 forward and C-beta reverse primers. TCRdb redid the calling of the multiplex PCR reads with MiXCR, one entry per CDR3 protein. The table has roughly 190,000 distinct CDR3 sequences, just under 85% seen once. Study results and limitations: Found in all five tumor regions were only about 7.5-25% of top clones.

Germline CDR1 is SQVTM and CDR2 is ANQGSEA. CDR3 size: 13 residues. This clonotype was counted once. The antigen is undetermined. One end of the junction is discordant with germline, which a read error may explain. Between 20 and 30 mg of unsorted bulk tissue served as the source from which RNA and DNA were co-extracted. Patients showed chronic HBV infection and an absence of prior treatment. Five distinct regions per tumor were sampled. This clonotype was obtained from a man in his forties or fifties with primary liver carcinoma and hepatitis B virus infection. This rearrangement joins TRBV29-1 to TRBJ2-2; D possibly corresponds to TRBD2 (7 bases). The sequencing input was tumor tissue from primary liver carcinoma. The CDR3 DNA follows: TGCAGCGTCTATACAGGGAACAGCGGGGAACTGTTTTTT. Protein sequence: CSVYTGNSGELFF.